This TCR beta chain was sequenced for a study of CD8+CD57+ T cells in acquired aplastic anemia. TCR beta VDJ and CDR3 profiles were obtained from a genomic DNA template. Each CDR3 protein is one row after TCRdb ran MiXCR on the reads. The sample has 160,000 or so distinct CDR3 sequences, 47% seen once; the top ten hold about 2.6%. Details on this clonotype: The antigen is not known.

Only patients with CD8+CD57+ cell expansion on flow cytometry were chosen for sequencing. Study-wide results and limits: Patients and controls turned out to have roughly 29 CD8+ CDR3 sequences in common.

Germline V lookup: CDR1 SGHRS, CDR2 YFSETQ. The CDR3 consists of 16 residues. Trimming pared 0 bases from V and 3 bases from J, leaving 12 bases between. Material for sequencing was sorted CD4+, CD8+, or CD8+CD57+ T cells (not recorded which) from PBMCs. The chain employs TRBV5-1 and TRBJ2-2; either TRBD1 or TRBD2 may supply D (6 bases each). This clonotype was sampled from a human donor with aplastic anemia. The CDR3 nucleotides are TGCGCCAGCAGCTTGGCCGGAGGGGGTGACACCGGGGAGCTGTTTTTT. This translates into CASSLAGGGDTGELFF.